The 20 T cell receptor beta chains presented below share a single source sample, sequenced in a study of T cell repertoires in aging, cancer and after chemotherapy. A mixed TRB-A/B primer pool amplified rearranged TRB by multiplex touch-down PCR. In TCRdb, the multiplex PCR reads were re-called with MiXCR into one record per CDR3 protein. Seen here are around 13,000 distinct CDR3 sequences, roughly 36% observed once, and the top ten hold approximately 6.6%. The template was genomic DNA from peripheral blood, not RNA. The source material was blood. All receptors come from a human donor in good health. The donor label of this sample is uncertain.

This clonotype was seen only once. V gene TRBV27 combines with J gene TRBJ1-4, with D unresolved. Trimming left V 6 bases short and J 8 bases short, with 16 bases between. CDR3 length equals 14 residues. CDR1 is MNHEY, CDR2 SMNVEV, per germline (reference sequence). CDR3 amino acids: CASSRPGVGEKLFF. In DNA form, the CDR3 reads TGTGCCAGCAGCAGACCGGGTGTTGGCGAAAAACTGTTTTTT.

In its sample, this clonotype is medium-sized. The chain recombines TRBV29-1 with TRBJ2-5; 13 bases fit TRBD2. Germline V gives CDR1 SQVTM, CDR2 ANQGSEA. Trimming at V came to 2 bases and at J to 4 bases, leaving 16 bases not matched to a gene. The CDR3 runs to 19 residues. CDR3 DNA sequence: TGCAGCGTTGAAACGGGAGGACTAGCGGGAGTTCTAATTGGAGAGACCCAGTACTTC. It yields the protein CSVETGGLAGVLIGETQYF. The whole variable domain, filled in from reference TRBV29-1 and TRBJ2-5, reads SAVISQKPSRDICQRGTSLTIQCQVDSQVTMMFWYRQQPGQSLTLIATANQGSEATYESGFVIDKFPISRPNLTFSTLTVSNMSPEDSSIYLCSVETGGLAGVLIGETQYFGPGTRLLVL.

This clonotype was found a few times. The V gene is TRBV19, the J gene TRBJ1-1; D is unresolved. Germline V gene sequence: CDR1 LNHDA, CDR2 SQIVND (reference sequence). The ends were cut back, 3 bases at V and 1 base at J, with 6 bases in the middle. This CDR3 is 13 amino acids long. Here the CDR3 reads CASSMTENTEAFF. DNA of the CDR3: TGTGCCAGTAGTATGACCGAGAACACTGAAGCTTTCTTT. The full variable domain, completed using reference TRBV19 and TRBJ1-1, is DGGITQSPKYLFRKEGQNVTLSCEQNLNHDAMYWYRQDPGQGLRLIYYSQIVNDFQKGDIAEGYSVSREKKESFPLTVTSAQKNPTAFYLCASSMTENTEAFFGQGTRLTVV.

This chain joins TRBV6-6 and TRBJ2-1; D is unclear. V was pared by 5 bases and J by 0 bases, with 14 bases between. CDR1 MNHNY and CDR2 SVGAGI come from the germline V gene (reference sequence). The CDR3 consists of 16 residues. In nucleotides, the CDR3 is TGTGCCAGCAGTCGAAGCCCACTGAGCTCCTACAATGAGCAGTTCTTC. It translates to CASSRSPLSSYNEQFF.

CDR3: CASSEAGERGSGEQYF. The CDR3 DNA reads as TGTGCCAGCAGTGAAGCTGGTGAACGGGGGTCAGGAGAGCAGTACTTC. V is TRBV6-5 and J is TRBJ2-7, with D possibly being TRBD2 (6 bases). Germline lookup yields CDR1 MNHEY and CDR2 SVGAGI. V was clipped by 5 bases and J by 7 bases, with 24 bases between them. The CDR3 loop spans 16 amino acids.

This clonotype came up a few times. The CDR3 DNA follows: TGTGCCTGGAGCGGTCAAGGGGGGCTTAATGAAAAACTGTTTTTT. The encoded protein is CAWSGQGGLNEKLFF. This chain uses TRBV30 with TRBJ1-4, with D possibly matching TRBD1 (6 bases). The CDR3 is 15 residues long. V lost 3 bases to trimming and J lost 4 bases, with 15 bases between them. Germline values: CDR1 GTSNPN, CDR2 SVGIG (reference sequence).

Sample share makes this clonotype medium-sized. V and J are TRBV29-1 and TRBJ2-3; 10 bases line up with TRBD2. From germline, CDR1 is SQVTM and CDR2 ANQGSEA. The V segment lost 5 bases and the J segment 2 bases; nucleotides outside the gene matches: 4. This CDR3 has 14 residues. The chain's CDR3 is CSVKLAGITDTQYF. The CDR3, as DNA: TGCAGCGTTAAACTAGCGGGGATCACAGATACGCAGTATTTT.

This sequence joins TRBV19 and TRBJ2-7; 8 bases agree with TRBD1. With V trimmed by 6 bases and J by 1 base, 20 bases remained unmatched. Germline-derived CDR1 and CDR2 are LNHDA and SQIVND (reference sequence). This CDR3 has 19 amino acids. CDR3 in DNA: TGTGCCAGTAGCCGACAGGGGAGCGTTAGAAGCGGGCCTTCCTACGAGCAGTACTTC. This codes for CASSRQGSVRSGPSYEQYF.

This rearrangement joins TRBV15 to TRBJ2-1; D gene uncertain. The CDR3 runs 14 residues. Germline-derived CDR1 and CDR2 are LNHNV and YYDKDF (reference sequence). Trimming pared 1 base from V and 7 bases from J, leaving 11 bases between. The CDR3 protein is CATSRAGMGNEQFF. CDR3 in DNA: TGTGCCACCAGCAGAGCTGGGATGGGTAATGAGCAGTTCTTC. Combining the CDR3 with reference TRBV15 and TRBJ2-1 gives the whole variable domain DAMVIQNPRYQVTQFGKPVTLSCSQTLNHNVMYWYQQKSSQAPKLLFHYYDKDFNNEADTPDNFQSRRPNTSFCFLDIRSPGLGDTAMYLCATSRAGMGNEQFFGPGTRLTVL.

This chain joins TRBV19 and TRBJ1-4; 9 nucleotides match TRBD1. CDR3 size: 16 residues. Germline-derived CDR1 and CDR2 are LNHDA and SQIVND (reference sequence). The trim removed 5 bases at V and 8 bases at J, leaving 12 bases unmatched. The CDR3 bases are TGTGCCAGTAGTCGGGGACAGGGAATGGAGGTCGAAAAACTGTTTTTT. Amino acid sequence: CASSRGQGMEVEKLFF.

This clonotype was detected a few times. CDR3 nucleotide sequence: TGTGCCTGGAGTGTACCCCCGCACAGGGGGGAAGGGGCTGATGAAAAACTGTTTTTT. This encodes CAWSVPPHRGEGADEKLFF. The chain combines TRBV30 with TRBJ1-4, with 8 bases that match TRBD1. CDR3 length equals 19 residues. CDR1 is GTSNPN, CDR2 SVGIG, per germline (reference sequence). V trimming: 0 bases; J trimming: 6 bases; junction bases outside the gene matches: 18. Complete variable domain (other parts from reference TRBV30 and TRBJ1-4): SQTIHQWPATLVQPVGSPLSLECTVEGTSNPNLYWYRQAAGRGLQLLFYSVGIGQISSEVPQNLSASRPQDRQFILSSKKLLLSDSGFYLCAWSVPPHRGEGADEKLFFGSGTQLSVL.

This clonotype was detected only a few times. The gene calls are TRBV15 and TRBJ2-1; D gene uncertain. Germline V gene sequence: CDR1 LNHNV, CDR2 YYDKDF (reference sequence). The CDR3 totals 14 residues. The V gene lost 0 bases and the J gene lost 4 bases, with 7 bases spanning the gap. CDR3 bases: TGTGCCACCAGCAGAGATAGGTTGTACAATGAGCAGTTCTTC. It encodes CATSRDRLYNEQFF.

CDR3 sequence reads: CASSLGAEYSYEQYF. In DNA form, the CDR3 reads TGTGCCAGCAGTTTGGGCGCTGAATACTCCTACGAGCAGTACTTC. This chain joins TRBV12-3 or TRBV12-4 and TRBJ2-7, with D hard to call. The CDR3 runs to 15 residues. The V end lost 3 bases, the J end lost 0 bases, and 12 bases lay between the germline ends.

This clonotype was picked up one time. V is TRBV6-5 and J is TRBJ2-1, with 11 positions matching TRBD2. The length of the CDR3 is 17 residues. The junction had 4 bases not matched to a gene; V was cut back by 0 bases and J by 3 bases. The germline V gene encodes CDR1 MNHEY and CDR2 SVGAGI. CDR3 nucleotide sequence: TGTGCCAGCAGTTACTCGACTAGCGGGATATTCTACAATGAGCAGTTCTTC. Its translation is CASSYSTSGIFYNEQFF.

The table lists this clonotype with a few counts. CDR3: CASSPRQGSTYNEQFF. The DNA of the CDR3 is TGTGCCAGCTCACCCCGACAGGGTAGTACCTACAATGAGCAGTTCTTC. This rearrangement joins TRBV18 to TRBJ2-1, with TRBD1 matching over 7 bases. Germline V lookup: CDR1 KGHSH, CDR2 LQKENI. The CDR3 length is 16 residues. Trimming cost V 3 bases and J 2 bases; bases outside gene matches: 7.

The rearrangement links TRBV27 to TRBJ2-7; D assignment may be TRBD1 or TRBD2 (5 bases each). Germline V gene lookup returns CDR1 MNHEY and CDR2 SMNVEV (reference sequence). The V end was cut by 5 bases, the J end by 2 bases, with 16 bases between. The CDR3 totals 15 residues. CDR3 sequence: CASSLRGYGPYEQYF. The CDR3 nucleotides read TGTGCCAGCAGTCTCCGGGGCTACGGGCCCTACGAGCAGTACTTC.

The CDR3 DNA is TGTGCCAGCAGTTCCTTCCACGGGGGGTCCCGAGAGACCCAGTACTTC. Translated, it gives CASSSFHGGSRETQYF. The J gene is TRBJ2-5, the V gene TRBV6-6; 7 nucleotides match TRBD2. V lost 4 bases and J lost 4; bases outside the gene matches: 12. The CDR3 length is 16 residues. The germline V gene encodes CDR1 MNHNY and CDR2 SVGAGI (reference sequence).

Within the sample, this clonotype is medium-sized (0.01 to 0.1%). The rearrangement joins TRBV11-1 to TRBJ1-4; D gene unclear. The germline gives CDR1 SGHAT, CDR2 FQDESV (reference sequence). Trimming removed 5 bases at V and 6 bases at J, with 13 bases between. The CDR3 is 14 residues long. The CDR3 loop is CASSRDGYDEKLFF. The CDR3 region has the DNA TGTGCCAGCAGCCGAGATGGGTACGATGAAAAACTGTTTTTT.

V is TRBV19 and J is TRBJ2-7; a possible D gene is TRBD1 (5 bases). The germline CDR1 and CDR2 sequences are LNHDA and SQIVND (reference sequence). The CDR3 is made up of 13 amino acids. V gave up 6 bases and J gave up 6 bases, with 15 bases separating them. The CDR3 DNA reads TGTGCCAGTAGGACAGTTGCAGATGGCGAGCAGTACTTC. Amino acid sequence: CASRTVADGEQYF.

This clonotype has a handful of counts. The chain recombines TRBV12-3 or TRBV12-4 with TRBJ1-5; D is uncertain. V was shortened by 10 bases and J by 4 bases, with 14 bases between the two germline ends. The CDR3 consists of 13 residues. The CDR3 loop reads CATTYVGNQPQHF. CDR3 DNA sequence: TGTGCCACCACCTATGTCGGGAATCAGCCCCAGCATTTT.